A selection of T cell receptor beta chains follows, all from one sample in a study of T-cell reconstitution after alpha-beta-depleted transplantation in children. In TCRdb, the PCR reads were re-called with MiXCR into one record per CDR3 protein. The sample consists of about 210,000 distinct CDR3 sequences, about a sixth of them appearing once. Source: PBMCs, mostly from graft donor cells, taken 360 days after TCRalphabeta/CD19-depleted stem cell transplant. The origin of the receptors is a male patient aged 2 to 10 who had a stem cell transplant for acute lymphoblastic leukemia, so the T cells may come from the graft donor. The CDR3 runs from the conserved cysteine through the conserved F or W. The order of the fields is D gene, clone size, V gene, J gene, CDR3 protein, CDR3 DNA. The D gene is left open where the match is weak. Rows may omit the clone size; those that give it use once, few, many or a size class.

-	few	TRBV20-1	TRBJ2-6	CSARAGRGANVLTF	TGCAGTGCTAGAGCCGGACGTGGGGCCAACGTCCTGACTTTC
-	-	TRBV4-3	TRBJ2-1	CASSQGRVGPNEQFF	TGCGCCAGCAGCCAAGGTAGGGTAGGGCCCAATGAGCAGTTCTTC
-	few	TRBV14	TRBJ2-3	CASSQDLGDTQYF	TGTGCCAGCAGCCAAGATCTTGGAGATACGCAGTATTTT
-	few	TRBV19	TRBJ2-1	CASSIALGDEQFF	TGTGCCAGTAGTATAGCATTAGGGGATGAGCAGTTCTTC
TRBD1	few	TRBV6-5	TRBJ2-1	CASSYAGTVRYNEQFF	TGTGCCAGCAGTTATGCCGGGACAGTCCGCTACAATGAGCAGTTCTTC
TRBD1	few	TRBV6-1	TRBJ2-3	CATLRDRGTDTQYF	TGTGCCACGCTCCGGGACAGGGGCACAGATACGCAGTATTTT
-	few	TRBV6-1	TRBJ2-2	CASSAAGEGTGELFF	TGTGCCAGCAGTGCAGCAGGGGAGGGCACCGGGGAGCTGTTTTTT
-	few	TRBV10-3	TRBJ2-3	CAISASVEDTQYF	TGTGCCATCAGTGCCAGCGTCGAAGATACGCAGTATTTT
TRBD1	-	TRBV6-4	TRBJ1-2	CASSGLEDRGSHGYTF	TGTGCCAGCAGTGGCCTAGAGGACAGGGGGTCTCATGGCTACACCTTC
-	few	TRBV6-2/TRBV6-3	TRBJ2-7	CASSNGLGVPYEQYF	TGTGCCAGCAGTAACGGATTGGGGGTCCCCTACGAGCAGTACTTC
TRBD2	-	TRBV4-2	TRBJ2-7	CASSQGLESSYEQYF	TGTGCCAGCAGCCAGGGACTAGAAAGCTCCTACGAGCAGTACTTC
-	few	TRBV5-5	TRBJ2-3	CASSVPLFGRTTDTQYF	TGTGCCAGCAGCGTCCCCCTCTTCGGGAGAACCACAGATACGCAGTATTTT
-	-	TRBV28	TRBJ1-2	CASSLNYGYTF	TGTGCCAGCAGCCTTAACTATGGCTACACCTTC
-	-	TRBV7-2	TRBJ2-3	CASSLVSRKGADTQYF	TGTGCCAGCAGCTTAGTATCTCGTAAAGGGGCAGATACGCAGTATTTT
-	-	TRBV5-1	TRBJ2-6	CASSPFGVLTTGANVLTF	TGCGCCAGCAGCCCCTTCGGGGTCCTAACAACTGGGGCCAACGTCCTGACTTTC
-	-	TRBV7-9	TRBJ2-5	CASSSGSKETQYF	TGTGCCAGCAGCTCGGGGTCTAAAGAGACCCAGTACTTC
-	-	TRBV6-5	TRBJ2-5	CASSYERGGETQYF	TGTGCCAGCAGTTACGAACGGGGTGGGGAGACCCAGTACTTC
-	-	TRBV5-1	TRBJ1-2	CASSQGNYGYTF	TGCGCCAGCAGCCAGGGGAACTATGGCTACACCTTC
-	few	TRBV10-1	TRBJ2-7	CASSEGLSPYEQYF	TGCGCCAGCAGTGAGGGTTTATCCCCGTACGAGCAGTACTTC
TRBD1	few	TRBV4-2	TRBJ2-1	CASGTSDDRGGNDEQFF	TGTGCCAGCGGCACATCAGACGACAGGGGTGGGAACGATGAGCAGTTCTTC
-	few	TRBV4-1	TRBJ2-3	CASSQPAGGLSSDTQYF	TGCGCCAGCAGCCAGCCCGCCGGGGGTTTAAGCTCAGATACGCAGTATTTT
TRBD1	-	TRBV12-3/TRBV12-4	TRBJ1-2	CASSPGTVHYGYTF	TGTGCCAGCAGTCCCGGGACAGTCCACTATGGCTACACCTTC
-	-	TRBV4-2	TRBJ2-1	CASSQDGWNEQFF	TGTGCCAGCAGCCAAGATGGATGGAATGAGCAGTTCTTC
TRBD1	-	TRBV5-6	TRBJ2-3	CASSLDRVTDTQYF	TGTGCCAGCAGCCTGGACAGGGTCACAGATACGCAGTATTTT
-	-	TRBV5-5	TRBJ1-1	CASSLFPTGYTEAFF	TGTGCCAGCAGCTTGTTTCCAACAGGCTACACTGAAGCTTTCTTT
-	-	TRBV29-1	TRBJ2-5	CSVERRARQETQYF	TGCAGCGTTGAAAGAAGGGCGCGCCAAGAGACCCAGTACTTC
-	-	TRBV20-1	TRBJ2-5	CSATRGETQYF	TGCAGTGCTACCCGTGGTGAGACCCAGTACTTC
-	few	TRBV10-3	TRBJ2-5	CAISDGGETQYF	TGTGCCATCAGTGACGGTGGGGAGACCCAGTACTTC
-	few	TRBV11-2	TRBJ2-7	CASSLRPGRIDEQYF	TGTGCCAGCAGCCTACGTCCCGGGAGAATCGACGAGCAGTACTTC
TRBD1	-	TRBV30	TRBJ1-4	CAWSVRRGNEKLFF	TGTGCCTGGAGTGTACGCAGGGGGAACGAAAAACTGTTTTTT
TRBD2	few	TRBV7-9	TRBJ2-1	CASSLPSGSSSYNEQFF	TGTGCCAGCAGCTTACCTAGCGGGAGCTCCTCCTACAATGAGCAGTTCTTC
TRBD1	-	TRBV4-1	TRBJ2-5	CASSQVPGQGQETQYF	TGCGCCAGCAGCCAAGTTCCCGGACAGGGCCAAGAGACCCAGTACTTC
-	few	TRBV24-1	TRBJ2-5	CATSSLVGAGETQYF	TGTGCCACCAGTTCTCTGGTGGGGGCCGGGGAGACCCAGTACTTC
-	few	TRBV4-2	TRBJ2-1	CASSQSGTNEQFF	TGTGCCAGCAGCCAGTCAGGGACCAATGAGCAGTTCTTC
-	few	TRBV29-1	TRBJ2-5	CSGKSGLRTETQYF	TGCAGCGGTAAATCGGGACTCCGGACGGAGACCCAGTACTTC
-	many	TRBV27	TRBJ2-7	CASSSSPPAAALYEQYF	TGTGCCAGCAGTTCTTCCCCTCCCGCGGCCGCTCTCTACGAGCAGTACTTC
TRBD2	-	TRBV7-9	TRBJ2-1	CASSLKQTSGGYNEQFF	TGTGCCAGCAGCTTAAAGCAAACTAGCGGGGGGTACAATGAGCAGTTCTTC